This entry lists 14 T cell receptor beta chains sequenced from one sample in a study of blood T cell repertoires in COVID-19. The assay was immunoSEQ multiplex PCR, and TCRdb's table has in-frame clones only and misses some. The profile shows about 54,000 clones, 90% of them singletons. Sequencing input: peripheral blood. These receptors were obtained from a woman aged 40 to 55 with active COVID-19.

The genes are TRBV7-6 and TRBJ2-3; possible D gene TRBD2, 6 bases. The V and J ends lost 7 bases and 6 bases respectively, with 20 bases between them. In germline, CDR1 is SGHVS, CDR2 FNYEAQ. This CDR3 contains 15 residues. Here the CDR3 DNA reads TGTGCCAGCACCAATTTAGCTGGGGGGAGGGATACGCAGTATTTT. Encoded protein: CASTNLAGGRDTQYF.

This chain connects TRBV6-1 to TRBJ1-1; D might be TRBD1 (5 bases). Germline CDR1 and CDR2: MNHNS and SASEGT. The CDR3 covers 17 residues. V gave up 2 bases and J gave up 6 bases, with 22 bases separating them. The CDR3 loop reads CASSEQGEGRGGPEAFF. The CDR3, as DNA: TGTGCCAGCAGTGAACAGGGAGAGGGGCGGGGAGGGCCTGAAGCTTTCTTT.

The chain joins TRBV15 to TRBJ1-2; D may be TRBD1 (5 bases). The V gene lost 5 bases and the J gene lost 4 bases, with 17 bases spanning the gap. CDR1 LNHNV and CDR2 YYDKDF come from the germline V gene (reference sequence). The CDR3 sequence is 15 residues long. The CDR3 protein is CATSSPLGEGYGYTF. CDR3 DNA sequence: TGTGCCACCAGCTCCCCGCTGGGGGAGGGCTATGGCTACACCTTC.

The genes are TRBV5-1 and TRBJ1-2; maybe TRBD1 (5 bases). The CDR3 is 14 amino acids. V lost 3 bases and J 4 bases, leaving 13 bases between the germline ends. CDR1 is SGHRS and CDR2 is YFSETQ in the germline V gene. The CDR3 bases are TGCGCCAGCAGCTCCTCCCCAGGGTCCTATGGCTACACCTTC. As protein: CASSSSPGSYGYTF.

The chain couples TRBV19 to TRBJ1-2; 7 bases are shared with TRBD1. Germline V CDR1 and CDR2: LNHDA, SQIVND (reference sequence). This CDR3 contains 14 residues. Germline trimming cut 3 bases from V and 8 bases from J; bases unmatched to any gene: 9. In DNA, the CDR3 is TGTGCCAGTAGTATTAAGGGGGCGCAGGTCGGCTACACCTTC. Translated: CASSIKGAQVGYTF.

J is TRBJ2-7 and V is TRBV6-6; 8 bases fit TRBD1. Per the germline V gene, CDR1 is MNHNY and CDR2 is SVGAGI (reference sequence). V was pared by 4 bases and J by 2 bases, with 7 bases of the junction left unmatched. This CDR3 has 15 residues. The CDR3 protein is CASSSPGTGAYEQYF. The CDR3 DNA reads TGTGCCAGCAGTTCCCCCGGGACAGGAGCCTACGAGCAGTACTTC.

The chain couples TRBV3-1 (or the pseudogene TRBV3-2) to TRBJ1-1; 8 nucleotides align to TRBD1. V was pared by 4 bases and J by 1 base, with 5 bases of the junction left unmatched. The CDR3 length is 15 residues. Looked up from germline, CDR1 is LGHDT and CDR2 is YNNKEL (reference sequence). This CDR3 is CASSPQGQGNTEAFF. CDR3 nucleotides: TGTGCCAGCAGCCCCCAAGGACAGGGGAACACTGAAGCTTTCTTT.

The V gene is TRBV7-9, the J gene TRBJ1-1; D not certain. V was shortened by 1 base and J by 0 bases, with 15 bases between the two germline ends. The CDR3 runs 17 residues. Germline-derived CDR1 and CDR2 are SEHNR and FQNEAQ (reference sequence). The CDR3 sequence: CASSLVGGRRVNTEAFF. In DNA, the CDR3 is TGTGCCAGCAGCTTAGTGGGTGGTAGACGGGTGAACACTGAAGCTTTCTTT.

The chain couples TRBV3-1 (or the pseudogene TRBV3-2) to TRBJ2-1; D gene uncertain. CDR1 and CDR2 (germline): LGHDT, YNNKEL (reference sequence). V was trimmed by 4 bases and J by 7 bases, leaving 11 bases between them. The CDR3 sequence is 13 residues long. This CDR3 is CASSPKTTNEQFF. CDR3 coding DNA: TGTGCCAGCAGCCCAAAAACAACGAATGAGCAGTTCTTC.

CDR3 DNA sequence: TGCGCCAGCAGCCAGAGACAGGACTGGGAGACCCAGTACTTC. It yields the protein CASSQRQDWETQYF. The V gene is TRBV4-1, the J gene TRBJ2-5; the D gene is possibly TRBD1 (6 bases). V shed 3 bases and J shed 5 bases, with 13 bases lying between them. The CDR3 is made up of 14 amino acids. Germline CDR1 and CDR2: MGHRA and YSYEKL.

The gene calls are TRBV6-2 or TRBV6-3 and TRBJ2-3, with 16 bases that match TRBD2. Germline V gene lookup returns CDR1 MNHEY and CDR2 SVGEGT. With 5 bases clipped from V and 3 bases from J, the junction kept 8 bases outside the gene matches. This CDR3 region has 18 residues. CDR3 sequence reads: CASSGTSGGAWKTDTQYF. The CDR3 DNA is TGTGCCAGCAGTGGGACTAGCGGGGGGGCATGGAAGACAGATACGCAGTATTTT.

CDR3 loop: CASSLARQGFGNTIYF. DNA for the CDR3: TGTGCCAGCAGCTTGGCAAGGCAGGGCTTTGGAAACACCATATATTTT. The gene calls are TRBV5-4 and TRBJ1-3; D possibly corresponds to TRBD1 (5 bases). Germline CDR1 is SGHNT and CDR2 is YYREEE (reference sequence). Trimming stripped 0 bases from V and 3 bases from J, with 13 bases between. The CDR3 is made up of 16 amino acids.

The genes are TRBV28 and TRBJ1-2, with a possible D match to TRBD1 (5 bases). This CDR3 has 15 residues. The V and J ends lost 3 bases and 4 bases respectively, with 15 bases between them. The V gene's germline CDR1 is MDHEN and CDR2 SYDVKM. Here the CDR3 reads CASSLMEGPSYGYTF. CDR3 bases: TGTGCCAGCAGTTTGATGGAGGGACCTTCCTATGGCTACACCTTC.

Notes on this clone: An end of the junction differs from the germline gene, which may be a read error. V is TRBV2 and J is TRBJ2-1, with D possibly TRBD1 on 6 matching bases. CDR1 is SNHLY and CDR2 is FYNNEI in the germline V gene. This CDR3 has 14 amino acids. This CDR3 reads CATSPGQTTDEQFF. CDR3 sequence (DNA): TGTGCCACCAGTCCCGGACAGACCACTGATGAGCAGTTCTTC.